The rows below give T cell receptor beta chains drawn from one sample of a study of blood T cells in healthy people across ages. One entry per CDR3 protein, called by TCRdb with MiXCR from the 5' RACE reads. Of 1 million or so distinct CDR3 sequences listed, under 45% are singletons. Input material: blood. Receptor source: a woman in her fifties or sixties in good health. Both conserved end residues are part of each CDR3. Each record gives: V gene, J gene, D gene, clone size, CDR3 DNA, CDR3 protein. D genes are given only for firm matches. Not every row has a clone size; where given, it reads once, few, many or a size class.

>TRBV20-1|TRBJ2-5|TRBD2|.
TGCAGTGCTCGGGAGGGGATCGGCCAAGAGACCCAGTACTTC
CSAREGIGQETQYF
>TRBV11-3|TRBJ2-3|TRBD2|.
TGTGCCAGCAGCTCCCGGCGGGAGGGATTCACAGATACGCAGTATTTT
CASSSRREGFTDTQYF
>TRBV29-1|TRBJ2-7|TRBD2|.
TGCAGCGTAGCGGGACTTACCTACGAGCAGTACTTC
CSVAGLTYEQYF
>TRBV29-1|TRBJ2-4|.|few
TGCAGCGTTGTTAGCACTCCACCGGCCAAAAACATTCAGTACTTC
CSVVSTPPAKNIQYF
>TRBV2|TRBJ2-5|.|once
TGTGCCAGCACGTGGCAAGAGACCCAGTACTTC
CASTWQETQYF
>TRBV27|TRBJ2-7|TRBD1|few
TGTGCCAGCAGTAAGCATTCCGGGACAGGGGGCAACGAGCAGTACTTC
CASSKHSGTGGNEQYF
>TRBV2|TRBJ2-7|TRBD1|.
TGTGCCAGCAGGGCGACAGGGAAAGGGGCCTACGAGCAGTACTTC
CASRATGKGAYEQYF
>TRBV14|TRBJ2-3|.|many
TGTGCCAGCAGCCAAGCCGGCGTCGGGAGAGGTGGCACAGATACGCAGTATTTT
CASSQAGVGRGGTDTQYF
>TRBV5-4|TRBJ2-3|TRBD2|.
TGTGCCAGCAGCTCTGCACTAGCGGGAGGGCGAGATACGCAGTATTTT
CASSSALAGGRDTQYF
>TRBV28|TRBJ2-7|TRBD1|.
TGTGCCAGTAGTGACGCCGGACAGGGGGACCACGAGCAGTACTTC
CASSDAGQGDHEQYF
>TRBV10-3|TRBJ1-2|TRBD1|.
TGTGCCATCATGCCGGACAGGGTAACGGATGGCTACACCTTC
CAIMPDRVTDGYTF
>TRBV6-1|TRBJ2-7|TRBD2|.
TGTGCCAGCAGTGAGGGACTAGCGGGATTCTACGAGCAGTACTTC
CASSEGLAGFYEQYF
>TRBV2|TRBJ1-1|.|.
TGTGCCAGCAGCCGCGCGTGGAGGCCGGGGAGAACTGAAGCTTTCTTT
CASSRAWRPGRTEAFF
>TRBV7-3|TRBJ2-7|.|few
TGTGCCAGCAGCTTATATGGGTCAGGGAACGAGCAGTACTTC
CASSLYGSGNEQYF
>TRBV2|TRBJ2-3|TRBD1|few
TGTGCCAGCAGTGAAGGGACAGGGCGGACAGATACGCAGTATTTT
CASSEGTGRTDTQYF
>TRBV28|TRBJ1-1|.|.
TGTGCCAGCAGTTTACAAGGACCTTTTGAAGCTTTCTTT
CASSLQGPFEAFF
>TRBV30|TRBJ2-7|TRBD1|.
TGTGCCTGGAGTGTAGACAGGGCCTCCTACGAGCAGTACTTC
CAWSVDRASYEQYF
>TRBV29-1|TRBJ2-1|TRBD1|.
TGCAGCGTTGCGACGACCGAGACAGGGAATAATGAGCAGTTCTTC
CSVATTETGNNEQFF
>TRBV10-3|TRBJ2-1|.|few
TGTGCCATCAAGGGCGGTAGATGGGATGAGCAGTTCTTC
CAIKGGRWDEQFF
>TRBV21-1|TRBJ2-7|.|.
TGTGCCAGCAGAAACAGGGGAAATTACGAGCAGTACTTC
CASRNRGNYEQYF